The rows below give T cell receptor beta chains drawn from one sample of a study of response to subunit inactivated influenza vaccine. One entry per CDR3 protein, called by TCRdb with MiXCR from the RT-PCR reads. The profile shows roughly 790,000 distinct CDR3 sequences, roughly 20% of them singletons. The source was PBMCs from blood, collected roughly 5 days after vaccination. The receptors stem from a man aged 50 or older who received an inactivated influenza vaccine. Both conserved end residues are part of each CDR3. A D gene is named only where the DNA matches it firmly. Only some rows state a clone size, as once, few, many or a class for expanded clones.

J: TRBJ2-3; V: TRBV5-1; D: -; size: -; CDR3: CASSRSLLTGADTDTQYF; DNA: TGCGCCAGCAGCCGAAGCTTGCTAACGGGAGCTGACACAGATACGCAGTATTTT
J: TRBJ2-3; V: TRBV28; D: -; size: few; CDR3: CASRKQAYTQYF; DNA: TGTGCCAGCAGAAAACAGGCTTATACGCAGTATTTT
J: TRBJ2-1; V: TRBV28; D: -; size: -; CDR3: CASSSRADEQFF; DNA: TGTGCCAGCAGTTCCAGGGCCGATGAGCAGTTCTTC
J: TRBJ1-1; V: TRBV29-1; D: -; size: -; CDR3: CSVRGGLTTEAFF; DNA: TGCAGCGTCCGCGGGGGTCTTACCACTGAAGCTTTCTTT
J: TRBJ2-2; V: TRBV20-1; D: -; size: -; CDR3: CSAAEGGGYTGELFF; DNA: TGCAGTGCTGCAGAAGGTGGGGGTTACACCGGGGAGCTGTTTTTT
J: TRBJ2-6; V: TRBV2; D: -; size: -; CDR3: CATTPGTLTSSGANVLTF; DNA: TGTGCCACCACCCCAGGGACGCTGACTAGCTCTGGGGCCAACGTCCTGACTTTC
J: TRBJ2-7; V: TRBV20-1; D: TRBD1; size: few; CDR3: CSASPRDSLGEQYF; DNA: TGCAGTGCTAGTCCCCGGGACAGCCTTGGGGAGCAGTACTTC
J: TRBJ2-7; V: TRBV29-1; D: -; size: once; CDR3: CSVQESKNEQYF; DNA: TGCAGCGTCCAGGAGTCGAAGAACGAGCAGTACTTC
J: TRBJ2-2; V: TRBV7-9; D: -; size: -; CDR3: CASSLDSVFYTGELFF; DNA: TGTGCCAGCAGCTTAGATTCGGTATTTTACACCGGGGAGCTGTTTTTT
J: TRBJ2-3; V: TRBV10-3; D: TRBD2; size: few; CDR3: CAISENSGGFTDTQYF; DNA: TGTGCCATCAGTGAAAATAGCGGGGGATTCACAGATACGCAGTATTTT
J: TRBJ1-5; V: TRBV5-5; D: TRBD1; size: few; CDR3: CASSLVGQGINQPQHF; DNA: TGTGCCAGCAGCCTGGTAGGACAGGGGATCAATCAGCCCCAGCATTTT
J: TRBJ2-5; V: TRBV5-1; D: TRBD2; size: few; CDR3: CASSLTSGVYETQYF; DNA: TGCGCCAGCAGCCTCACTAGCGGGGTATATGAGACCCAGTACTTC
J: TRBJ2-5; V: TRBV28; D: -; size: -; CDR3: CASSSRQITHPQETQYF; DNA: TGTGCCAGCAGTTCTAGACAGATCACCCATCCCCAAGAGACCCAGTACTTC
J: TRBJ2-7; V: TRBV2; D: -; size: -; CDR3: CASSSNRDYEQYF; DNA: TGTGCCAGCAGTTCTAACAGGGACTACGAGCAGTACTTC
J: TRBJ2-2; V: TRBV12-3/TRBV12-4; D: TRBD1; size: few; CDR3: CASSPPRTGPTGELFF; DNA: TGTGCCAGCAGTCCTCCCCGGACAGGTCCCACCGGGGAGCTGTTTTTT
J: TRBJ1-4; V: TRBV7-8; D: -; size: -; CDR3: CASSLGHRVAEKLFF; DNA: TGTGCCAGCAGCTTAGGGCACAGGGTGGCTGAAAAACTGTTTTTT
J: TRBJ2-7; V: TRBV11-2; D: -; size: -; CDR3: CASSTLVGGLYEQYF; DNA: TGTGCCAGCAGCACCCTAGTCGGGGGGCTATACGAGCAGTACTTC
J: TRBJ2-5; V: TRBV20-1; D: TRBD2; size: many; CDR3: CSAGLHGGAVETQYF; DNA: TGCAGTGCTGGCTTGCACGGGGGGGCCGTAGAGACCCAGTACTTC
J: TRBJ2-1; V: TRBV5-1; D: TRBD2; size: few; CDR3: CASSWRGSGSYNEQFF; DNA: TGCGCCAGCAGCTGGCGTGGGAGCGGGAGCTACAATGAGCAGTTCTTC
J: TRBJ2-7; V: TRBV28; D: TRBD2; size: few; CDR3: CASRPLGGGYEQYF; DNA: TGTGCCAGCAGGCCCCTCGGGGGGGGATACGAGCAGTACTTC
J: TRBJ2-5; V: TRBV20-1; D: TRBD1; size: -; CDR3: CSASRFRTGQRETQYF; DNA: TGCAGTGCTAGTCGATTCCGGACAGGGCAACGAGAGACCCAGTACTTC
J: TRBJ2-7; V: TRBV7-8; D: -; size: few; CDR3: CASSLGTDNFYEQYF; DNA: TGTGCCAGCAGCTTAGGCACAGACAACTTCTACGAGCAGTACTTC
J: TRBJ2-7; V: TRBV25-1; D: -; size: -; CDR3: CASSGTGIEQYF; DNA: TGTGCCAGCAGTGGGACCGGTATAGAGCAGTACTTC
J: TRBJ2-7; V: TRBV29-1; D: -; size: few; CDR3: CSVLMGAYEQYF; DNA: TGCAGCGTCCTGATGGGGGCCTACGAGCAGTACTTC